A selection of T cell receptor beta chains follows, all from one sample in a study of T cell responses to AZD1222 COVID-19 vaccine. Produced via immunoSEQ multiplex PCR; TCRdb's table is partial and in-frame only. There are more than 95,000 clones in the sample; about 90% occur only once, and 6.5% to 8.5% lies in the top ten. The specimen was peripheral blood, collected on day 0 of AZD1222 vaccination. These TCRs come from an adult in good health. The CDR3 runs from the conserved cysteine through the conserved F or W. D genes are given only for firm matches. Size values are once, few and many counts, or a class for expanded clones, and some rows have none.

>.|TRBJ2-5|TRBV7-3|.
CASSPERGGEETQYF
TGTGCCAGCAGCCCAGAGAGGGGGGGCGAAGAGACCCAGTACTTC
>.|TRBJ2-7|TRBV19|TRBD1
CASMWTGSGNEQYF
TGTGCCAGTATGTGGACAGGCTCCGGGAACGAGCAGTACTTC
>.|TRBJ1-1|TRBV28|TRBD1
CASSTTDRGTEAFF
TGTGCCAGCAGTACCACGGACAGGGGCACTGAAGCTTTCTTT
>once|TRBJ1-2|TRBV6-5|.
CASSYSTESYGYTF
TGTGCCAGCAGTTACTCCACGGAATCCTATGGCTACACCTTC
>once|TRBJ2-5|TRBV10-2|TRBD1
CASREGGKKTQYF
TGCGCCAGCAGGGAAGGGGGCAAAAAGACCCAGTACTTC
>.|TRBJ2-1|TRBV4-2|.
CASSQDLRANNEQFF
TGTGCCAGCAGCCAAGATCTTAGGGCGAACAATGAGCAGTTCTTC
>.|TRBJ1-5|TRBV19|.
CASSMSQVNQPQHF
TGTGCCAGTAGTATGAGTCAGGTAAATCAGCCCCAGCATTTT
>.|TRBJ1-6|TRBV7-2|.
CASSPGRGRESSYNSPLHF
TGTGCCAGCAGTCCCGGCCGTGGCAGGGAGAGCTCCTATAATTCACCCCTCCACTTT
>once|TRBJ1-6|TRBV4-1|.
CASSQVGTDGNSPLHF
TGCGCCAGCAGCCAAGTAGGGACGGATGGGAATTCACCCCTCCACTTT
>.|TRBJ2-5|TRBV19|TRBD2
CASKAGGRETQYF
TGTGCCAGTAAAGCGGGAGGGAGAGAGACCCAGTACTTC
>.|TRBJ1-4|TRBV7-9|.
CASSTSGGREKLFF
TGTGCCAGCAGCACCTCCGGGGGGCGCGAAAAACTGTTTTTT
>once|TRBJ2-5|TRBV28|.
CASSPRLGGETQYF
TGTGCCAGCAGTCCCAGACTAGGAGGGGAGACCCAGTACTTC
>.|TRBJ1-1|TRBV5-1|.
CASRPAGGPEAFF
TGCGCCAGCAGACCCGCCGGGGGGCCCGAAGCTTTCTTT
>.|TRBJ2-7|TRBV10-3|TRBD1
CAISVIGQGASYEQYF
TGTGCCATCAGTGTGATCGGACAGGGGGCCTCCTACGAGCAGTACTTC
>few|TRBJ2-2|TRBV6-4|.
CASSSGLNTGELFF
TGTGCCAGCAGTTCGGGACTCAACACCGGGGAGCTGTTTTTT
>once|TRBJ2-5|TRBV3-1/TRBV3-2|.
CASSPQGVGETQYF
TGTGCCAGCAGCCCACAGGGCGTAGGAGAGACCCAGTACTTC
>.|TRBJ2-5|TRBV7-3|TRBD2
CASSFGGVLETQYF
TGTGCCAGCAGCTTCGGGGGGGTTTTAGAGACCCAGTACTTC
>.|TRBJ1-1|TRBV28|.
CASRAPDRLLTEAFF
TGTGCCAGCAGAGCCCCCGACAGATTACTCACTGAAGCTTTCTTT
>.|TRBJ2-5|TRBV7-9|TRBD2
CASSSLAGVLETQYF
TGTGCCAGCAGCTCACTAGCGGGAGTCTTAGAGACCCAGTACTTC
>.|TRBJ2-5|TRBV18|.
CASSPRRGETQYF
TGTGCCAGCTCACCACGAAGGGGCGAGACCCAGTACTTC
>.|TRBJ2-1|TRBV7-9|TRBD2
CASSLPSGSGSYNEQFF
TGTGCCAGCAGCTTACCTAGCGGGAGTGGCTCCTACAATGAGCAGTTCTTC
>few|TRBJ2-1|TRBV5-6|.
CASSFRVPRVEQFF
TGTGCCAGCAGCTTCCGAGTTCCTAGAGTTGAGCAGTTCTTC
>.|TRBJ1-6|TRBV24-1|.
CATSEGTGHPDLGYNSPLHF
TGTGCCACCAGTGAGGGAACAGGGCACCCCGATTTGGGCTATAATTCACCCCTCCACTTT
>once|TRBJ1-5|TRBV30|TRBD1
CAWSHGQGAQPQHF
TGTGCCTGGAGCCATGGACAGGGCGCTCAGCCCCAGCATTTT
>.|TRBJ2-3|TRBV9|TRBD2
CASSVGGLAGVLQYF
TGTGCCAGCAGCGTAGGCGGACTAGCGGGAGTTTTGCAGTATTTT
>.|TRBJ1-2|TRBV2|.
CASREAGARRSNYGYTF
TGTGCCAGCAGGGAGGCAGGGGCGAGGCGTTCTAACTATGGCTACACCTTC
>once|TRBJ1-2|TRBV2|.
CASRPDYVQRGYTF
TGTGCCAGCAGGCCGGACTATGTACAACGGGGCTACACCTTC
>.|TRBJ2-3|TRBV11-3|.
CASSLAQGGSTTADTQYF
TGTGCCAGCAGCTTAGCTCAGGGGGGCTCCACAACCGCCGATACGCAGTATTTT
>.|TRBJ2-1|TRBV7-3|.
CASSLKGGEGNEQFF
TGTGCCAGCAGCTTAAAGGGGGGAGAAGGGAATGAGCAGTTCTTC
>many|TRBJ2-1|TRBV2|.
CASRDYPNEQFF
TGTGCCAGCAGGGACTATCCCAATGAGCAGTTCTTC
>.|TRBJ1-4|TRBV3-1/TRBV3-2|.
CASSLTGTQIEEKLFF
TGTGCCAGCAGCCTTACAGGGACGCAAATCGAAGAAAAACTGTTTTTT
>.|TRBJ1-2|TRBV28|.
CASSQGHYGYTF
TGTGCCAGCAGTCAGGGGCACTATGGCTACACCTTC
>.|TRBJ2-5|TRBV7-9|TRBD2
CASSPSSTSGEETQYF
TGTGCCAGCAGCCCTTCCTCGACTAGCGGGGAAGAGACCCAGTACTTC
>.|TRBJ2-7|TRBV30|.
CAWGRASVSSYEQYF
TGTGCCTGGGGGCGTGCTAGCGTCAGCTCCTACGAGCAGTACTTC
>few|TRBJ1-5|TRBV7-8|.
CASSLGGGDNGANQPQHF
TGTGCCAGCAGCTTAGGGGGAGGAGACAACGGGGCCAATCAGCCCCAGCATTTT
>.|TRBJ1-6|TRBV7-3|.
CASSLLAGGGSPLHF
TGTGCCAGCAGCTTATTGGCAGGAGGAGGGTCACCCCTCCACTTT
>.|TRBJ2-3|TRBV28|TRBD1
CATRTGILQNTQYF
TGTGCCACCCGGACAGGGATCCTCCAGAATACGCAGTATTTT
>.|TRBJ1-5|TRBV2|.
CASSVGAQPQHF
TGTGCCAGCAGTGTTGGAGCCCAGCCCCAGCATTTT
>once|TRBJ1-2|TRBV24-1|.
CATSQEGHGYTF
TGTGCCACCAGTCAAGAGGGACATGGCTACACCTTC